These 30 T cell receptor beta chains share one sample of origin, sequenced in a study of shared clonotypes between healthy human individuals. Sequencing was performed with immunoSEQ multiplex PCR; in TCRdb, only in-frame clones are kept and a portion is missing. The sample shows roughly 650,000 clones, approximately 96% of them seen only once. In the naive CD8 group, cells lacked CD45RO and were positively selected for CCR7, so terminally differentiated effector memory CD45RA+ cells were left out. Sequenced: naive CD8+ T cells sorted from blood. These receptors all come from a woman aged 25 to 39 in good health.

This chain joins TRBV4-1 and TRBJ2-7; 8 nucleotides match TRBD2. Losses at the gene ends were 0 bases for V and 2 bases for J; bases not matched to a gene: 3. From germline, CDR1 is MGHRA and CDR2 YSYEKL. The CDR3 runs to 15 residues. The CDR3 DNA is TGCGCCAGCAGCCAAGAAACTAGCGGTACCTACGAGCAGTACTTC. It is translated as CASSQETSGTYEQYF.

The chain employs TRBV11-2 and TRBJ2-7, with D possibly matching TRBD2 (6 bases). Germline values: CDR1 SGHAT, CDR2 FQNNGV. The CDR3 has 12 amino acids. Trimming took off 5 bases at V and 4 bases at J, with 9 bases between the two ends. The CDR3 loop is CASSGGEYEQYF. CDR3 DNA: TGTGCCAGCAGCGGCGGGGAGTACGAGCAGTACTTC.

The chain links TRBV27 to TRBJ2-7; 7 bases line up with TRBD1. Germline V gene lookup returns CDR1 MNHEY and CDR2 SMNVEV (reference sequence). The length of the CDR3 is 14 residues. The V gene end was trimmed by 3 bases and the J gene end by 3 bases; junction bases not matched to a gene: 5. Written as DNA, the CDR3 is TGTGCCAGCAGTTTCACAGGGGCCGTCTACGAGCAGTACTTC. Residues: CASSFTGAVYEQYF.

The rearrangement joins TRBV7-9 to TRBJ2-3; no clear D gene. The CDR3 covers 14 residues. Trimming shortened V by 1 base and J by 4 bases, and 9 bases separated the two germline ends. Germline CDR1 is SEHNR and CDR2 is FQNEAQ (reference sequence). CDR3 loop: CASSLVQSPDTQYF. In DNA, the CDR3 is TGTGCCAGCAGCTTAGTCCAGTCCCCAGATACGCAGTATTTT.

V and J are TRBV19 and TRBJ2-2; D may correspond to TRBD1 or TRBD2 (5 bases each). The CDR3 has 15 amino acids. The V end was cut by 5 bases, the J end by 2 bases, with 12 bases between. The V gene's germline CDR1 is LNHDA and CDR2 SQIVND (reference sequence). The CDR3 here is CASSGEGPNTGELFF. The CDR3 DNA sequence: TGTGCCAGTAGTGGTGAGGGACCAAACACCGGGGAGCTGTTTTTT.

The chain joins TRBV10-1 to TRBJ1-5, with 7 positions matching TRBD1. CDR3 length: 16 amino acids. CDR1 is WNHNN, CDR2 SYGVQD, per germline (reference sequence). V gave up 8 bases and J gave up 5 bases; unmatched junction bases: 15. The CDR3 bases are TGCGCCAGCCAGGGGGGTCAGGCCGGCAGGGATCAGCCCCAGCATTTT. Protein: CASQGGQAGRDQPQHF.

The gene calls are TRBV6-6 and TRBJ1-2, with D possibly being TRBD1 (6 bases). Germline CDR1 reads MNHNY; CDR2 reads SVGAGI (reference sequence). CDR3 length: 13 residues. Deletions cut 6 bases from V and 8 bases from J, with 16 bases between. The CDR3 nucleotides read TGTGCCAGCAGCAACGACGGGGGCCGGGGCTACACCTTC. It translates to CASSNDGGRGYTF.

The chain has TRBV19 and TRBJ2-7; 9 bases line up with TRBD1. Germline CDR1 LNHDA, CDR2 SQIVND (reference sequence). The CDR3 runs to 15 residues. V lost 4 bases, J lost 4 bases, and 8 bases stayed unmatched. The CDR3 reads CASSTPGTGFYEQYF. For the CDR3, the DNA is TGTGCCAGTAGTACACCCGGGACAGGGTTTTACGAGCAGTACTTC.

This clone has a handful of counts. V usage is TRBV27 and J usage is TRBJ1-5; D is possibly TRBD1 (5 bases). The V gene lost 6 bases and the J gene lost 7 bases, with 16 bases spanning the gap. The CDR3 runs 14 residues. Germline-derived CDR1 and CDR2 are MNHEY and SMNVEV (reference sequence). DNA of the CDR3: TGTGCCAGCAGCTTCTCGGGGGGACGACAGCCCCAGCATTTT. Protein sequence: CASSFSGGRQPQHF.

The chain employs TRBV19 and TRBJ1-1; D possibly corresponds to TRBD1 (5 bases). Germline-derived CDR1 and CDR2 are LNHDA and SQIVND (reference sequence). V lost 3 bases and J lost 7, with 12 bases in between. The CDR3 covers 13 residues. The CDR3 loop reads CASSIFRADEAFF. The CDR3 bases are TGTGCCAGTAGTATTTTCAGGGCTGATGAAGCTTTCTTT. The variable domain in full, completed from reference TRBV19 and TRBJ1-1, reads DGGITQSPKYLFRKEGQNVTLSCEQNLNHDAMYWYRQDPGQGLRLIYYSQIVNDFQKGDIAEGYSVSREKKESFPLTVTSAQKNPTAFYLCASSIFRADEAFFGQGTRLTVV.

The chain employs TRBV18 and TRBJ2-7, with 7 bases matching TRBD2. The germline CDR1 and CDR2 sequences are KGHSH and LQKENI. This CDR3 comprises 14 residues. The trim removed 3 bases at V and 4 bases at J, leaving 6 bases unmatched. The CDR3 bases are TGTGCCAGCTCACCCCGGAGCGGGAAATACGAGCAGTACTTC. Residues: CASSPRSGKYEQYF. The entire variable domain, with the rest obtained from reference TRBV18 and TRBJ2-7, is as follows: NAGVMQNPRHLVRRRGQEARLRCSPMKGHSHVYWYRQLPEEGLKFMVYLQKENIIDESGMPKERFSAEFPKEGPSILRIQQVVRGDSAAYFCASSPRSGKYEQYFGPGTRLTVT.

The table lists this clone with a count of one. The chain combines TRBV5-6 with TRBJ2-7, with 9 bases lining up with TRBD2. This CDR3 comprises 14 residues. Germline values: CDR1 SGHDT, CDR2 YYEEEE. V lost 3 bases and J lost 2; bases outside the gene matches: 3. Here the CDR3 reads CASSSRLAAYEQYF. CDR3 sequence (DNA): TGTGCCAGCAGCTCCCGACTAGCGGCCTACGAGCAGTACTTC.

The J gene is TRBJ1-5, the V gene TRBV7-9; TRBD1 is a possible D gene (5 bases). The CDR3 length is 15 residues. Germline V gene data show CDR1 as SEHNR and CDR2 as FQNEAQ (reference sequence). V was trimmed by 5 bases and J by 0 bases, leaving 11 bases between them. The CDR3 nucleotides read TGTGCCAGCAGCCATTGGGGGGATAGCAATCAGCCCCAGCATTTT. This sequence encodes CASSHWGDSNQPQHF. Full variable domain (rest looked up from reference TRBV7-9 and TRBJ1-5): DTGVSQNPRHKITKRGQNVTFRCDPISEHNRLYWYRQTLGQGPEFLTYFQNEAQLEKSRLLSDRFSAERPKGSFSTLEIQRTEQGDSAMYLCASSHWGDSNQPQHFGDGTRLSIL.

The CDR3 sequence is CSVAGGVDTGELFF. The CDR3, as DNA: TGCAGCGTTGCAGGGGGAGTGGACACCGGGGAGCTGTTTTTT. The V and J genes are TRBV29-1 and TRBJ2-2; 7 bases align to TRBD1. The CDR3 is 14 residues long. CDR1 SQVTM and CDR2 ANQGSEA come from the germline V gene. J was trimmed by 3 bases and V by 4 bases; bases with no gene match: 5.

The chain combines TRBV14 with TRBJ2-3, with 10 bases lining up with TRBD1. The germline gives CDR1 SGHDN, CDR2 FVKESK. The V segment lost 4 bases and the J segment 0 bases; nucleotides outside the gene matches: 7. CDR3 size: 17 residues. Written as DNA, the CDR3 is TGTGCCAGCAGCCGGGACAGGGGCGCGGGGAGCACAGATACGCAGTATTTT. As protein: CASSRDRGAGSTDTQYF.

This clone has a single count. V usage is TRBV18 and J usage is TRBJ2-5; D ambiguous. The CDR3 is 14 residues long. Trimming cost V 3 bases and J 0 bases, with 8 bases left between them. CDR1 is KGHSH, CDR2 LQKENI, per germline. Here the CDR3 DNA reads TGTGCCAGCTCACCCGACTTGGACCAAGAGACCCAGTACTTC. This codes for CASSPDLDQETQYF. The full variable domain, with the rest looked up from reference TRBV18 and TRBJ2-5, is NAGVMQNPRHLVRRRGQEARLRCSPMKGHSHVYWYRQLPEEGLKFMVYLQKENIIDESGMPKERFSAEFPKEGPSILRIQQVVRGDSAAYFCASSPDLDQETQYFGPGTRLLVL.

The gene calls are TRBV6-1 and TRBJ2-2, with 7 positions matching TRBD1. Looked up from germline, CDR1 is MNHNS and CDR2 is SASEGT. CDR3 size: 16 residues. The ends lost 3 bases at V and 6 bases at J; junction bases unmatched: 10. The CDR3 loop is CASSDDREYVAGELFF. The CDR3 nucleotides read TGTGCCAGCAGTGACGACAGGGAATATGTGGCCGGGGAGCTGTTTTTT.

This sequence joins TRBV19 and TRBJ1-4, with 9 bases that match TRBD1. J lost 8 bases, V lost 5 bases, and 9 bases had no gene match. Germline lookup yields CDR1 LNHDA and CDR2 SQIVND (reference sequence). The CDR3 has 15 amino acids. The CDR3, as DNA: TGTGCCAGTAGTGACCCAACAGGGGGCAGGGAAAAACTGTTTTTT. Its translation is CASSDPTGGREKLFF.

The gene calls are TRBV5-6 and TRBJ2-7; TRBD2 matches at 10 bases. Germline values: CDR1 SGHDT, CDR2 YYEEEE. V was pared by 0 bases and J by 6 bases, with 6 bases of the junction left unmatched. The CDR3 is 15 residues long. The CDR3 sequence: CASSLVSLAGAEQYF. CDR3 coding DNA: TGTGCCAGCAGCTTGGTCAGTCTAGCGGGAGCCGAGCAGTACTTC.

This chain links TRBV27 with TRBJ2-1; no clear D gene. This CDR3 spans 14 amino acids. CDR1 is MNHEY, CDR2 SMNVEV, per germline (reference sequence). V was trimmed by 2 bases and J by 5 bases, leaving 10 bases between them. The CDR3 is CASSLRFLDNEQFF. CDR3 DNA: TGTGCCAGCAGTTTAAGGTTTTTGGACAATGAGCAGTTCTTC.

This chain uses TRBV27 with TRBJ1-5; 7 positions agree with TRBD1. The germline V gene has CDR1 MNHEY and CDR2 SMNVEV (reference sequence). The CDR3 covers 16 residues. Germline trimming cut 6 bases from V and 1 base from J; bases unmatched to any gene: 9. CDR3 in amino acids: CASSLTGVGSNQPQHF. CDR3 nucleotides: TGTGCCAGCAGCCTTACAGGGGTCGGGAGCAATCAGCCCCAGCATTTT.

This clone is a singleton in its sample. The chain combines TRBV18 with TRBJ2-1; 10 bases map to TRBD2. From germline, CDR1 is KGHSH and CDR2 LQKENI. CDR3 size: 18 residues. Germline trimming cut 1 base from V and 3 bases from J; bases unmatched to any gene: 9. The chain's CDR3 is CASSPLVERGGIYNEQFF. In DNA, the CDR3 is TGTGCCAGCTCACCACTCGTAGAGCGGGGGGGGATCTACAATGAGCAGTTCTTC. The full variable domain, rest sourced from reference TRBV18 and TRBJ2-1, is NAGVMQNPRHLVRRRGQEARLRCSPMKGHSHVYWYRQLPEEGLKFMVYLQKENIIDESGMPKERFSAEFPKEGPSILRIQQVVRGDSAAYFCASSPLVERGGIYNEQFFGPGTRLTVL.

V and J are TRBV5-1 and TRBJ1-2; no definite D call. The CDR3 is made up of 11 amino acids. Germline V gives CDR1 SGHRS, CDR2 YFSETQ. V lost 7 bases to trimming and J lost 7 bases, with 11 bases between them. The CDR3 sequence: CASGQGAGYTF. Here the CDR3 DNA reads TGCGCCAGCGGTCAAGGCGCTGGCTACACCTTC.

The CDR3 DNA follows: TGTGCCAGCAGTTGGACTAGCAACCACTACGAGCAGTACTTC. As protein: CASSWTSNHYEQYF. The chain is built from TRBV27 and TRBJ2-7; the match to TRBD2 covers 8 bases. The V segment lost 4 bases and the J segment 3 bases; nucleotides outside the gene matches: 5. The CDR3 is 14 amino acids. From germline, CDR1 is MNHEY and CDR2 SMNVEV (reference sequence).

This rearrangement joins TRBV29-1 to TRBJ2-2; D gene uncertain. V dropped 3 bases and J dropped 2 bases, with 4 bases sitting between them. CDR1 is SQVTM and CDR2 is ANQGSEA in the germline V gene. This CDR3 has 12 residues. DNA for the CDR3: TGCAGCGTTGATAGAAACACCGGGGAGCTGTTTTTT. Its protein product is CSVDRNTGELFF.

This chain joins TRBV5-8 and TRBJ2-7, with TRBD1 matching 12 bases. The length of the CDR3 is 15 residues. CDR1 and CDR2 from the germline V gene are SGHTS and YDEGEE. The V segment lost 2 bases and the J segment 3 bases; nucleotides outside the gene matches: 3. The CDR3 sequence is CASSFGTGGFYEQYF. In DNA form, the CDR3 reads TGTGCCAGCAGCTTTGGGACAGGGGGCTTCTACGAGCAGTACTTC.

CDR3 sequence: CASSDLGNEKLFF. The CDR3 DNA sequence: TGTGCCAGCAGTGATTTGGGAAATGAAAAACTGTTTTTT. This chain connects TRBV25-1 to TRBJ1-4; D uncertain. CDR3 length: 13 amino acids. CDR1 is MGHDK and CDR2 is SYGVNS in the germline V gene. Trimming removed 3 bases from V and 5 bases from J, with 7 bases in between.

CDR3: CASSSQAAEAFF. The DNA of the CDR3 is TGTGCCAGCAGCTCACAGGCTGCCGAAGCTTTCTTT. The chain couples TRBV7-9 to TRBJ1-1; tentatively, D is TRBD1 (5 bases). Trimming shortened V by 4 bases and J by 8 bases, and 11 bases separated the two germline ends. The germline V gene has CDR1 SEHNR and CDR2 FQNEAQ (reference sequence). This CDR3 is 12 amino acids long. The full variable domain, with the rest looked up from reference TRBV7-9 and TRBJ1-1, is DTGVSQNPRHKITKRGQNVTFRCDPISEHNRLYWYRQTLGQGPEFLTYFQNEAQLEKSRLLSDRFSAERPKGSFSTLEIQRTEQGDSAMYLCASSSQAAEAFFGQGTRLTVV.

This clone was seen once. The chain's CDR3 is CASSLGADNQPQHF. CDR3 coding DNA: TGTGCCAGCAGCTTAGGGGCAGATAATCAGCCCCAGCATTTT. The chain links TRBV11-1 to TRBJ1-5; D gene ambiguous. The CDR3 loop spans 14 amino acids. In germline, CDR1 is SGHAT, CDR2 FQDESV (reference sequence). V was pared by 1 base and J by 4 bases, with 8 bases between. The full variable domain, with the rest looked up from reference TRBV11-1 and TRBJ1-5, is EAEVAQSPRYKITEKSQAVAFWCDPISGHATLYWYRQILGQGPELLVQFQDESVVDDSQLPKDRFSAERLKGVDSTLKIQPAELGDSAMYLCASSLGADNQPQHFGDGTRLSIL.

The chain has TRBV19 and TRBJ2-7; TRBD2 aligns across 10 bases. This CDR3 region has 15 residues. Germline V gene lookup returns CDR1 LNHDA and CDR2 SQIVND (reference sequence). V lost 4 bases and J lost 6; bases outside the gene matches: 9. The CDR3 loop is CASSKRTSGGGEQYF. Written as DNA, the CDR3 is TGTGCCAGTAGTAAGCGGACTAGCGGAGGGGGCGAGCAGTACTTC.